What follows are 25 T cell receptor beta chains derived from one specimen sequenced in a study of T cells expressing NK-cell markers (TCRdb year 2020). The library relied on 5' RACE. The sequencing machine was an Illumina HiSeq 2000. Reprocessed by TCRdb, the reads give a single entry per CDR3 protein sequence, without DNA. The table kept for this sample lists roughly 390,000 distinct CDR3 sequences. Approximately 11% of the sample is taken by the ten largest. Sequencing was carried out using blood T cells: a sorted CD56 or NKG2C T cell subset, CD4+ or CD8+ T cells, or bulk PBMC T cells (not recorded which). These receptors all come from a woman aged 45-59 years in good health. Donor details come from another sample of the same person, matched by shared clones.

V usage is TRBV7-8 and J usage is TRBJ2-5; with no DNA, the TCRdb D assignment of TRBD2 cannot be verified. The CDR3 extends over 14 amino acids. Germline CDR1 SGHVS, CDR2 FQNEAQ. The CDR3 sequence: CASRGALPGETQYF.

The rearrangement uses TRBV2 and TRBJ1-5; lacking DNA, the TRBD1 call made by TCRdb goes unchecked. The CDR3 has 15 amino acids. Germline CDR1 reads SNHLY; CDR2 reads FYNNEI. The CDR3 here is CASISDRVSNQPQHF.

The CDR3 reads CASSPLAGNQYNEQFF. The V gene is TRBV3-1, the J gene TRBJ2-1; TCRdb selects TRBD2, and the lack of DNA leaves this call unchecked. Per germline, CDR1 LGHDT and CDR2 YNNKEL (reference sequence). The CDR3 extends over 16 amino acids.

The V gene is TRBV19, the J gene TRBJ2-7. There are 13 residues in the CDR3. The germline CDR1 and CDR2 sequences are LNHDA and SQIVND (reference sequence). CDR3 residues: CASSINLDYEQYF. The full variable domain, its missing parts supplied by reference TRBV19 and TRBJ2-7, is DGGITQSPKYLFRKEGQNVTLSCEQNLNHDAMYWYRQDPGQGLRLIYYSQIVNDFQKGDIAEGYSVSREKKESFPLTVTSAQKNPTAFYLCASSINLDYEQYFGPGTRLTVT.

The chain joins TRBV6-6 to TRBJ1-1; TCRdb gives TRBD1 as the D gene, but with no DNA this cannot be confirmed. The CDR3 loop spans 19 amino acids. CDR1 and CDR2 from the germline V gene are MNHNY and SVGAGI (reference sequence). CDR3 region: CASSYSNQPGQGFNTEAFF.

The chain links TRBV19 to TRBJ1-3. CDR3 length equals 15 residues. Germline V gene lookup returns CDR1 LNHDA and CDR2 SQIVND (reference sequence). The CDR3 reads CASSIPDGRIDTIYF.

The chain recombines TRBV2 with TRBJ1-1; lacking DNA, the TRBD1 call made by TCRdb goes unchecked. This CDR3 spans 13 amino acids. Germline lookup yields CDR1 SNHLY and CDR2 FYNNEI. The chain's CDR3 is CASILDRVAVAFF.

This chain links TRBV6-5 with TRBJ2-1; TCRdb picks TRBD2, but there is no DNA to check that call. Germline V CDR1 and CDR2: MNHEY, SVGAGI. This CDR3 has 16 amino acids. CDR3 in amino acids: CASSHLGGGFNNEQFF.

V is TRBV5-1 and J is TRBJ2-5; TCRdb selects TRBD2, and the lack of DNA leaves this call unchecked. Germline-derived CDR1 and CDR2 are SGHRS and YFSETQ. The CDR3 is 14 residues long. CDR3 loop: CASSLSSLRETQYF.

This rearrangement joins TRBV20-1 to TRBJ2-2; TCRdb calls TRBD2, which cannot be checked without DNA. The V gene's germline CDR1 is DFQATT and CDR2 SNEGSKA (reference sequence). There are 14 residues in the CDR3. CDR3: CSASSPYFQGELFF.

The rearrangement joins TRBV7-3 to TRBJ2-5; TCRdb picks TRBD2, but there is no DNA to check that call. The CDR3 runs 14 residues. Germline lookup yields CDR1 SGHTA and CDR2 FQGTGA. The CDR3 is CASSLGGLEGTQYF.

The chain employs TRBV5-8 and TRBJ2-1; the TCRdb D gene call, TRBD2, has no DNA to confirm it. Germline CDR1 and CDR2: SGHTS and YDEGEE. The CDR3 sequence is 14 residues long. CDR3: CASSLGRGRDEQFF.

The chain links TRBV12-3 or TRBV12-4 to TRBJ2-1; TCRdb lists TRBD1, though no DNA is available to test this call. The CDR3 runs to 15 residues. This CDR3 reads CASTTSGSAYNEQFF.

The V gene is TRBV7-9, the J gene TRBJ1-3. Per germline, CDR1 SEHNR and CDR2 FQNEAQ (reference sequence). This CDR3 is built from 15 residues. CDR3 residues: CASSLEASSGNTIYF.

The chain has TRBV24-1 and TRBJ2-5; the D gene TCRdb calls, TRBD1, cannot be checked with no DNA. The CDR3 is 13 residues long. Germline-derived CDR1 and CDR2 are KGHDR and SFDVKD. CDR3: CATSAGSRETQYF.

The V call is TRBV10-3, the J call TRBJ2-5. The length of the CDR3 is 13 residues. Looked up from germline, CDR1 is ENHRY and CDR2 is SYGVKD. Here the CDR3 reads CAISVEPMDHQYF.

The chain has TRBV7-6 and TRBJ2-3; TCRdb names TRBD2, which stays unverified in the absence of DNA. Germline CDR1 SGHVS, CDR2 FNYEAQ. This CDR3 is 15 amino acids long. The CDR3 spells CASSFSDLTTDTQYF.

This rearrangement joins TRBV11-1 to TRBJ2-7; TCRdb's D gene call, TRBD2, goes unchecked for lack of DNA. This CDR3 spans 15 amino acids. Germline V lookup: CDR1 SGHAT, CDR2 FQDESV (reference sequence). Here the CDR3 reads CASSRGRGSLYEQYF.

The V gene is TRBV14, the J gene TRBJ2-1; with no DNA, the TCRdb D assignment of TRBD1 cannot be verified. This CDR3 has 17 amino acids. Germline V gene data show CDR1 as SGHDN and CDR2 as FVKESK. CDR3: CASSQEIGTGSYNEQFF.

V and J are TRBV12-3 or TRBV12-4 and TRBJ2-2; TCRdb reports TRBD1, a call that lacks DNA to check it against. This CDR3 is 16 amino acids long. The CDR3 region is CASNVPSNPRGGELFF.

The chain recombines TRBV7-9 with TRBJ1-4; TCRdb's D call, TRBD1, is unchecked because there is no DNA. CDR3 length: 15 amino acids. Per the germline V gene, CDR1 is SEHNR and CDR2 is FQNEAQ (reference sequence). The chain's CDR3 is CASSVKGVLGEKLFF.

The V gene is TRBV3-1, the J gene TRBJ2-7; as DNA is missing, the TRBD1 call by TCRdb cannot be tested. CDR3 length: 12 amino acids. The germline V gene encodes CDR1 LGHDT and CDR2 YNNKEL (reference sequence). CDR3 sequence reads: CASSHGGSEQYF.

The chain combines TRBV7-9 with TRBJ1-1; TCRdb designates TRBD1, a call that cannot be tested without DNA. The CDR3 contains 15 residues. Per germline, CDR1 SEHNR and CDR2 FQNEAQ (reference sequence). The CDR3 sequence: CASSFPGTGGAEAFF.

This sequence joins TRBV10-1 and TRBJ2-2; as DNA is missing, the TRBD1 call by TCRdb cannot be tested. Looked up from germline, CDR1 is WNHNN and CDR2 is SYGVQD (reference sequence). CDR3 size: 17 residues. This chain's CDR3 is CASSGGDGQMNTGELFF.

The J gene is TRBJ1-2, the V gene TRBV12-3 or TRBV12-4. The CDR3 loop spans 11 amino acids. CDR3 residues: CAILTVYGYTF.